The rows below give T cell receptor beta chains drawn from one sample of a study of T cell responses to AZD1222 COVID-19 vaccine. This table comes from immunoSEQ multiplex PCR, and its TCRdb copy is limited to in-frame clones, with some not included. The sample holds 100,000 or so clones; roughly nine tenths are singletons and the top ten take less than 3.5%. The specimen was peripheral blood, collected on day 0 of AZD1222 vaccination. The receptor source for this set is an adult in good health. Each CDR3 is given with its conserved first and last residue. The D gene is left open where the match is weak. Some rows mark clone size as missing; the rest say once, few, many or name a class of expanded clone.

clone size: .; V gene: TRBV7-6; D gene: TRBD1; J gene: TRBJ1-1; CDR3 protein: CASSLGTGGEAFF; CDR3 DNA: TGTGCCAGCAGCTTAGGGACAGGGGGCGAAGCTTTCTTT
clone size: .; V gene: TRBV4-3; D gene: .; J gene: TRBJ2-7; CDR3 protein: CASSQDFNRYEQYF; CDR3 DNA: TGCGCCAGCAGCCAAGATTTTAACAGATACGAGCAGTACTTC
clone size: .; V gene: TRBV2; D gene: .; J gene: TRBJ1-6; CDR3 protein: CASSVETHSPLHF; CDR3 DNA: TGTGCCAGCAGTGTGGAGACTCATTCACCCCTCCACTTT
clone size: .; V gene: TRBV6-2/TRBV6-3; D gene: .; J gene: TRBJ1-1; CDR3 protein: CASSDWGASTEAFF; CDR3 DNA: TGTGCCAGCAGCGACTGGGGGGCGAGCACTGAAGCTTTCTTT
clone size: .; V gene: TRBV11-1; D gene: .; J gene: TRBJ2-7; CDR3 protein: CASSPRTASYEQYF; CDR3 DNA: TGTGCCAGCAGCCCCCGGACAGCATCCTACGAGCAGTACTTC
clone size: .; V gene: TRBV7-2; D gene: .; J gene: TRBJ1-1; CDR3 protein: CASSLGWQNEAFF; CDR3 DNA: TGTGCCAGCAGCTTAGGGTGGCAGAATGAAGCTTTCTTT
clone size: once; V gene: TRBV11-1; D gene: TRBD1; J gene: TRBJ2-5; CDR3 protein: CASSSGQGQETQYF; CDR3 DNA: TGTGCCAGCAGTTCGGGACAGGGGCAAGAGACCCAGTACTTC
clone size: once; V gene: TRBV11-3; D gene: .; J gene: TRBJ1-1; CDR3 protein: CASSWNRATEAFF; CDR3 DNA: TGTGCCAGCAGCTGGAACAGGGCCACTGAAGCTTTCTTT
clone size: .; V gene: TRBV13; D gene: TRBD1; J gene: TRBJ1-1; CDR3 protein: CASSPPDRGSGAFF; CDR3 DNA: TGTGCCAGCAGCCCCCCGGACAGGGGAAGTGGAGCTTTCTTT
clone size: .; V gene: TRBV3-1/TRBV3-2; D gene: .; J gene: TRBJ2-1; CDR3 protein: CASSQGNEQFF; CDR3 DNA: TGTGCCAGCAGCCAAGGAAATGAGCAGTTCTTC
clone size: .; V gene: TRBV27; D gene: .; J gene: TRBJ2-7; CDR3 protein: CASSWGHTSTYEQYF; CDR3 DNA: TGTGCCAGCAGTTGGGGACATACGTCCACCTACGAGCAGTACTTC
clone size: .; V gene: TRBV2; D gene: .; J gene: TRBJ2-5; CDR3 protein: CASGRGWAQYF; CDR3 DNA: TGTGCCAGCGGGAGGGGGTGGGCCCAGTACTTC
clone size: once; V gene: TRBV5-1; D gene: .; J gene: TRBJ2-2; CDR3 protein: CASSLRAANTGELFF; CDR3 DNA: TGTGCCAGCAGCTTAAGGGCCGCGAACACCGGGGAGCTGTTTTTT
clone size: .; V gene: TRBV13; D gene: TRBD1; J gene: TRBJ1-2; CDR3 protein: CASSGDRGQGYTF; CDR3 DNA: TGTGCCAGCAGCGGAGACAGGGGGCAGGGCTACACCTTC
clone size: .; V gene: TRBV6-4; D gene: TRBD2; J gene: TRBJ2-3; CDR3 protein: CASSDSSGSLDTQYF; CDR3 DNA: TGTGCCAGCAGTGACTCCAGCGGGAGTTTAGATACGCAGTATTTT
clone size: .; V gene: TRBV7-2; D gene: .; J gene: TRBJ1-4; CDR3 protein: CASRYRHEEKLFF; CDR3 DNA: TGTGCCAGCAGGTACCGTCACGAGGAAAAACTGTTTTTT